In its sample, the clone carrying this T cell receptor (beta chain) was seen a few times. Its antigen is currently unknown. TCRdb used MiXCR to reprocess the 5' RACE reads, holding one entry per CDR3 protein. The sample lists approximately 40,000 distinct CDR3 sequences; around 28% were seen once. The study's findings and limits: Tumor Treg TCRs overlapped most with tumor naive CD4+ cells.

This CDR3 contains 14 residues. Germline trimming cut 8 bases from V and 4 bases from J; bases unmatched to any gene: 7. From germline, CDR1 is LGHDT and CDR2 YNNKEL (reference sequence). Sequenced input: tumor-infiltrating memory CD4+ T cells sorted from the breast tumor. The subset was: memory CD4+ T cells, CD4+CD45RO+CD25-. This clonotype was sampled from a female donor with breast cancer. The rearrangement links TRBV3-1 to TRBJ1-5; 8 positions agree with TRBD1. CDR3 loop: CASGNRGGNQPQHF. Written as DNA, the CDR3 is TGTGCCAGCGGAAACAGGGGGGGAAATCAGCCCCAGCATTTT.